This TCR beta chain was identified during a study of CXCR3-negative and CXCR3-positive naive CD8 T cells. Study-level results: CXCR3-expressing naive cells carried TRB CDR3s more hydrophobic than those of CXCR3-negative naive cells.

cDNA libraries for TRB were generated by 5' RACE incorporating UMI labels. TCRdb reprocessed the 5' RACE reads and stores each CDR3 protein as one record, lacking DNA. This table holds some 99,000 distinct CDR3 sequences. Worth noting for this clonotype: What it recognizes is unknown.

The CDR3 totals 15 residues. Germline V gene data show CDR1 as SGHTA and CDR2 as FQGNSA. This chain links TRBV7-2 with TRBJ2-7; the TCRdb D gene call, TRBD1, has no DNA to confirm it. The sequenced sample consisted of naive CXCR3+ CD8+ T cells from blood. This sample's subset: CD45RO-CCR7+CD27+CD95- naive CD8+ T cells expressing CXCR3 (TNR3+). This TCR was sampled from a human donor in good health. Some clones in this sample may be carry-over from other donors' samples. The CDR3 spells CASSLGPGTPYEQYF.